Shown below are 29 T cell receptor beta chains from a single sample sequenced in a study of cytomegalovirus exposure and HLA in healthy donors. Primers: 60 Vbeta forward and 13 Jbeta reverse. Produced via immunoSEQ multiplex PCR; TCRdb's table is partial and in-frame only. Among more than 100,000 clones listed, around 60% were seen once. Material: PBMCs. All receptors derive from a middle-aged man in good health and CMV-seropositive.

This clone was detected a few times. V and J are TRBV6-6 and TRBJ2-3; TRBD1 might be the D (6 bases). V lost 8 bases and J lost 4, with 10 bases in between. The CDR3 is made up of 12 amino acids. Germline V gene data show CDR1 as MNHNY and CDR2 as SVGAGI (reference sequence). The CDR3 sequence is CASARGSDTQYF. In DNA, the CDR3 is TGTGCCAGCGCGAGGGGGTCAGATACGCAGTATTTT.

This chain connects TRBV7-3 to TRBJ2-1; 9 bases match TRBD2. V trimming: 5 bases; J trimming: 0 bases; junction bases outside the gene matches: 2. Germline CDR1 is SGHTA and CDR2 is FQGTGA. The CDR3 has 15 residues. CDR3 protein: CASSVSGSSYNEQFF. CDR3 bases: TGTGCCAGCAGCGTTAGCGGGAGCTCCTACAATGAGCAGTTCTTC.

This clone turned up a few times. V and J are TRBV4-1 and TRBJ1-1; no clear D gene. Germline CDR1 reads MGHRA; CDR2 reads YSYEKL. This CDR3 has 14 residues. The V end was cut by 6 bases, the J end by 4 bases, with 15 bases between. The DNA for the CDR3 is TGCGCCAGCAGACATCCCGGGTTGGGCACTGAAGCTTTCTTT. It specifies CASRHPGLGTEAFF.

The chain employs TRBV7-3 and TRBJ1-2, with 8 bases lining up with TRBD1. Germline V gene data show CDR1 as SGHTA and CDR2 as FQGTGA. The CDR3 is 15 residues long. Losses at the gene ends were 5 bases for V and 3 bases for J; bases not matched to a gene: 8. The chain's CDR3 is CASSLGQGIDYGYTF. In nucleotides, the CDR3 is TGTGCCAGCAGCCTCGGACAGGGAATTGACTATGGCTACACCTTC.

The chain combines TRBV6-1 with TRBJ1-1; TRBD1 might be the D (6 bases). The CDR3 sequence is 14 residues long. The V gene lost 0 bases and the J gene lost 6 bases, with 11 bases spanning the gap. The germline V gene has CDR1 MNHNS and CDR2 SASEGT. The CDR3 reads CASSEAWGRAEAFF. As DNA, the CDR3 is TGTGCCAGCAGTGAAGCGTGGGGGCGGGCTGAAGCTTTCTTT.

This clone was counted a single time. The chain uses TRBV28 and TRBJ1-4, with 7 bases matching TRBD1. The germline V gene encodes CDR1 MDHEN and CDR2 SYDVKM. J lost 0 bases, V lost 5 bases, and 6 bases had no gene match. The CDR3 sequence is 16 residues long. CDR3 coding DNA: TGTGCCAGCAGTCAACGACAGGGTTCAACTAATGAAAAACTGTTTTTT. This codes for CASSQRQGSTNEKLFF.

The chain uses TRBV28 and TRBJ2-1; 13 bases match TRBD2. V lost 4 bases, J lost 8 bases, and 14 bases stayed unmatched. CDR1 is MDHEN, CDR2 SYDVKM, per germline. This CDR3 has 18 amino acids. The CDR3, as DNA: TGTGCCAGCAGTTCCCTCGGTCCCACTAGCGGGAGGGGCGATGAGCAGTTCTTC. Amino acids: CASSSLGPTSGRGDEQFF.

The chain links TRBV12-5 to TRBJ1-2, with D unresolved. V was shortened by 2 bases and J by 6 bases, with 13 bases between the two germline ends. Germline CDR1 is LGHNT and CDR2 is FRNRAP. The CDR3 extends over 14 amino acids. CDR3 coding DNA: TGTGCTAGTGGTTTGATCGGGGTTAGGGATGGCTACACCTTC. It specifies CASGLIGVRDGYTF.

The CDR3 region is CAWSDGAGGANVLTF. CDR3 nucleotides: TGTGCCTGGAGTGATGGGGCAGGAGGGGCCAACGTCCTGACTTTC. V and J are TRBV30 and TRBJ2-6, with D possibly being TRBD1 (5 bases). Germline V CDR1 and CDR2: GTSNPN, SVGIG (reference sequence). V was shortened by 1 base and J by 4 bases, with 11 bases between the two germline ends. The CDR3 length is 15 residues.

V is TRBV5-4 and J is TRBJ1-2; 8 bases line up with TRBD1. V shed 3 bases, J shed 3 bases, and the junction held 16 bases outside the gene matches. The length of the CDR3 is 18 residues. Germline V lookup: CDR1 SGHNT, CDR2 YYREEE (reference sequence). CDR3 DNA: TGTGCCAGCAGCTCCCTCCCCCCAGGGGGCCCGAAACACTATGGCTACACCTTC. Encoded protein: CASSSLPPGGPKHYGYTF.

There are a few counts of this clone. The gene calls are TRBV2 and TRBJ1-1; D is uncertain. The CDR3 runs 11 residues. Germline values: CDR1 SNHLY, CDR2 FYNNEI. Deletions cut 6 bases from V and 3 bases from J, with 5 bases between. CDR3 sequence: CASREDTEAFF. CDR3 DNA: TGTGCCAGCAGAGAGGACACTGAAGCTTTCTTT. The complete variable domain, with remaining parts taken from reference TRBV2 and TRBJ1-1, reads EPEVTQTPSHQVTQMGQEVILRCVPISNHLYFYWYRQILGQKVEFLVSFYNNEISEKSEIFDDQFSVERPDGSNFTLKIRSTKLEDSAMYFCASREDTEAFFGQGTRLTVV.

In this sample, this clone turned up a few times. V is TRBV7-2 and J is TRBJ1-1, with D possibly matching TRBD1 (5 bases). Deletions cut 5 bases from V and 3 bases from J, with 13 bases between. CDR1 SGHTA and CDR2 FQGNSA come from the germline V gene. This CDR3 contains 14 residues. CDR3 DNA: TGTGCCAGCAGCCCCAGGGTCCGGGACACTGAAGCTTTCTTT. Protein: CASSPRVRDTEAFF.

This chain uses TRBV5-1 with TRBJ2-7; TRBD1 matches at 10 bases. V was clipped by 0 bases and J by 2 bases; unmatched bases: 2. Germline V gene sequence: CDR1 SGHRS, CDR2 YFSETQ. The CDR3 runs to 15 residues. The CDR3 region has the DNA TGCGCCAGCAGCTTGGGTGGGACAGGGGCCTACGAGCAGTACTTC. It translates to CASSLGGTGAYEQYF.

The chain couples TRBV6-5 to TRBJ1-1, with 8 bases fitting TRBD1. Germline trimming cut 5 bases from V and 4 bases from J; bases unmatched to any gene: 6. Per germline, CDR1 MNHEY and CDR2 SVGAGI. This CDR3 comprises 14 residues. CDR3 protein: CASSPLTGGTEAFF. The CDR3 coding sequence is TGTGCCAGCAGTCCTCTCACAGGGGGCACTGAAGCTTTCTTT.

This clone showed up just a few times. Other DNA sequences within the sample encode an identical CDR3. The chain uses TRBV19 and TRBJ1-1; D remains unclear. The V end was cut by 3 bases, the J end by 0 bases, with 8 bases between. Germline lookup yields CDR1 LNHDA and CDR2 SQIVND (reference sequence). There are 14 residues in the CDR3. CDR3 amino acids: CASSIGRVNTEAFF. CDR3 in DNA: TGTGCCAGTAGTATCGGTCGAGTGAACACTGAAGCTTTCTTT.

The genes are TRBV7-9 and TRBJ1-4; 9 nucleotides align to TRBD1. The V and J ends lost 4 bases and 6 bases, in that order; junction bases with no gene match: 6. The CDR3 loop spans 15 amino acids. The germline CDR1 and CDR2 sequences are SEHNR and FQNEAQ (reference sequence). CDR3 region: CASSSVTGGDEKLFF. CDR3 nucleotides: TGTGCCAGCAGCTCGGTGACAGGGGGGGATGAAAAACTGTTTTTT.

J is TRBJ2-2 and V is TRBV27, with D possibly TRBD1 on 5 matching bases. This CDR3 has 15 amino acids. Trimming cost V 3 bases and J 5 bases, with 13 bases left between them. Per germline, CDR1 MNHEY and CDR2 SMNVEV (reference sequence). The CDR3, as DNA: TGTGCCAGCAGTTTCTGGCCCCGGACAACCGGGGAGCTGTTTTTT. The encoded protein is CASSFWPRTTGELFF.

V is TRBV30 and J is TRBJ1-2, with D unclear. This CDR3 spans 9 amino acids. The V gene's germline CDR1 is GTSNPN and CDR2 SVGIG (reference sequence). The V gene lost 8 bases and the J gene lost 8 bases, with 9 bases spanning the gap. The CDR3 loop reads CAPGGGYTF. The CDR3 bases are TGTGCCCCCGGAGGGGGCTACACCTTC.

This clone was seen a handful of times. The V gene is TRBV6-4, the J gene TRBJ2-3; 11 bases are shared with TRBD2. V shed 4 bases and J 3 bases; nucleotides not matched to a gene: 0. There are 14 residues in the CDR3. CDR1 MRHNA and CDR2 SNTAGT come from the germline V gene. The CDR3 protein is CASSVAGGTDTQYF. CDR3 in DNA: TGTGCCAGCAGTGTAGCGGGAGGGACAGATACGCAGTATTTT.

The rearrangement uses TRBV19 and TRBJ2-2, with 8 bases matching TRBD1. This CDR3 has 14 amino acids. With V trimmed by 6 bases and J by 6 bases, 6 bases remained unmatched. Germline CDR1 LNHDA, CDR2 SQIVND (reference sequence). CDR3 nucleotides: TGTGCCAGTAGGCCTTACAGGGGGGCCGGGGAGCTGTTTTTT. Protein sequence: CASRPYRGAGELFF.

This clone is a singleton in its sample. The chain recombines TRBV28 with TRBJ2-7; D is possibly TRBD2 (7 bases). Germline V gene data show CDR1 as MDHEN and CDR2 as SYDVKM. The CDR3 has 14 residues. The ends were cut back, 10 bases at V and 7 bases at J, with 23 bases in the middle. CDR3 residues: CATRAGGRFGEQYF. The DNA of the CDR3 is TGTGCCACCCGTGCCGGGGGGCGTTTCGGTGAGCAGTACTTC.

In this sample, this clone turned up a few times. This chain joins TRBV19 and TRBJ2-1; TRBD2 matches at 8 bases. The germline V gene encodes CDR1 LNHDA and CDR2 SQIVND (reference sequence). Trimming took 4 bases from V and 1 from J; bases not matched to a gene: 3. There are 15 residues in the CDR3. The CDR3 nucleotides read TGTGCCAGTAGTACCTCTAGCGGGTCCTACAATGAGCAGTTCTTC. This gives the protein CASSTSSGSYNEQFF.

This clone occurred once. The chain recombines TRBV11-3 with TRBJ2-3, with D unresolved. V was clipped by 4 bases and J by 0 bases, with 8 bases between them. The CDR3 has 14 amino acids. Per the germline V gene, CDR1 is SGHNT and CDR2 is YENEEA. CDR3 sequence reads: CASSSGRSTDTQYF. DNA for the CDR3: TGTGCCAGCAGCTCTGGGCGAAGCACAGATACGCAGTATTTT.

The chain uses TRBV18 and TRBJ2-7; D might be TRBD2 (6 bases). V was clipped by 2 bases and J by 6 bases, with 20 bases between them. From germline, CDR1 is KGHSH and CDR2 LQKENI. This CDR3 is built from 16 residues. This CDR3 reads CASSPWHSGVRSEQYF. Written as DNA, the CDR3 is TGTGCCAGCTCACCATGGCACTCGGGAGTTCGGAGCGAGCAGTACTTC.

The rearrangement links TRBV5-1 to TRBJ2-6, with D tentatively TRBD2 (6 bases). This CDR3 is 15 amino acids long. Germline lookup yields CDR1 SGHRS and CDR2 YFSETQ. V lost 0 bases and J 4 bases, leaving 8 bases between the germline ends. CDR3 coding DNA: TGCGCCAGCAGCTTGGGCGGGGCCGGGGCCAACGTCCTGACTTTC. Translated, it gives CASSLGGAGANVLTF.

This clone has more than one count but fewer than ten. The J gene is TRBJ1-4, the V gene TRBV6-1; 10 nucleotides match TRBD1. V dropped 6 bases and J dropped 8; count of bases not matched to a gene: 6. Germline CDR1 MNHNS, CDR2 SASEGT. The CDR3 has 14 residues. The CDR3 spells CASSRQGAQEKLFF. The CDR3 bases are TGTGCCAGCAGCCGACAGGGGGCGCAGGAAAAACTGTTTTTT.

The chain carries TRBV4-1 and TRBJ1-2, with a possible D match to TRBD1 (5 bases). The CDR3 runs to 17 residues. V lost 1 base and J 6 bases, leaving 21 bases between the germline ends. The germline CDR1 and CDR2 sequences are MGHRA and YSYEKL. The CDR3 here is CASSQGPLTSTGDGYTF. The CDR3 DNA reads TGCGCCAGCAGCCAAGGTCCCCTAACCTCAACAGGAGATGGCTACACCTTC.

The chain combines TRBV5-6 with TRBJ2-7; the match to TRBD2 covers 8 bases. Germline CDR1 SGHDT, CDR2 YYEEEE. V trimming: 1 base; J trimming: 12 bases; junction bases outside the gene matches: 18. The CDR3 consists of 16 residues. CDR3 coding DNA: TGTGCCAGCAGCTTGTACGGGGGGGACCCTCGGGGAAAGAGGTACTTC. Amino acid sequence: CASSLYGGDPRGKRYF.

This chain uses TRBV25-1 with TRBJ2-7, with TRBD2 matching over 10 bases. V was pared by 4 bases and J by 3 bases, with 12 bases of the junction left unmatched. Looked up from germline, CDR1 is MGHDK and CDR2 is SYGVNS. This CDR3 has 17 amino acids. CDR3 nucleotide sequence: TGTGCCAGCAGTGGACCTTCCAGCGGGAGGGCCTTCTACGAGCAGTACTTC. Translated: CASSGPSSGRAFYEQYF.